Each of the 14 T cell receptor beta chains below was sequenced from the same sample in a study of T cells in Graves' hyperthyroidism and ophthalmopathy. The investigators amplified TCR beta CDR3 regions from RNA transcripts. The primer set for the first-round RT-PCR of the TCR CDR3 was HTBI. TCRdb ran MiXCR on the multiplex PCR reads and lists one entry per CDR3 protein. This table has 550,000 to 600,000 distinct CDR3 sequences, roughly 46% appearing once. Sequencing was done on a sample of peripheral blood or thyroid tissue (not recorded which). Source of these receptors: an adult woman with Graves' disease, either hyperthyroidism or ophthalmopathy (not recorded which).

There are many counts of this clonotype. The chain joins TRBV4-1 to TRBJ1-1; D remains unclear. This CDR3 is 15 amino acids long. CDR1 is MGHRA, CDR2 YSYEKL, per germline. With 3 bases removed from V and 1 base from J, the gap between germline ends came to 12 bases. This chain's CDR3 is CASSQAWAGNTEAFF. As DNA, the CDR3 is TGCGCCAGCAGCCAGGCTTGGGCCGGGAACACTGAAGCTTTCTTT.

This clonotype was detected many times. The chain recombines TRBV6-5 with TRBJ1-4, with a tentative D call TRBD1 (5 bases). The CDR3 runs to 11 residues. Germline V gene data show CDR1 as MNHEY and CDR2 as SVGAGI. The DNA for the CDR3 is TGTGTCGGGGGGGGGGGTGAAAAACTGTTTTTT. Its translation is CVGGGGEKLFF.

This clonotype has at least ten counts. The chain combines TRBV3-1 with TRBJ1-5, with D perhaps TRBD1 (5 bases). Germline values: CDR1 LGHDT, CDR2 YNNKEL (reference sequence). The CDR3 spans 17 residues. V lost 4 bases and J 2 bases, leaving 18 bases between the germline ends. The CDR3 spells CASSLHGDPGGNQPQHF. CDR3 nucleotides: TGTGCCAGCAGCCTCCACGGGGACCCGGGAGGCAATCAGCCCCAGCATTTT.

This clonotype was detected only once. The V call is TRBV6-4, the J call TRBJ2-5; perhaps D is TRBD1 or TRBD2 (5 bases each). The ends were cut back, 3 bases at V and 4 bases at J, with 9 bases in the middle. The CDR3 loop spans 13 amino acids. Germline assignment: CDR1 MRHNA and CDR2 SNTAGT. CDR3 residues: CASSENGTETQYF. CDR3 in DNA: TGTGCCAGCAGTGAAAACGGGACAGAGACCCAGTACTTC.

The genes are TRBV20-1 and TRBJ1-2; TRBD1 might be the D (5 bases). Trimming removed 0 bases at V and 5 bases at J, with 7 bases between. This CDR3 contains 12 residues. The germline V gene encodes CDR1 DFQATT and CDR2 SNEGSKA (reference sequence). The CDR3 coding sequence is TGCAGTGCTAGAGAGCAGGGTTATGGCTACACCTTC. Protein product: CSAREQGYGYTF.

The chain combines TRBV2 with TRBJ2-6; TRBD1 agrees at 9 bases. Germline V gives CDR1 SNHLY, CDR2 FYNNEI. This CDR3 contains 15 residues. V was clipped by 10 bases and J by 0 bases; unmatched bases: 4. The CDR3 loop reads CATGQGLSGANVLTF. As DNA, the CDR3 is TGTGCCACGGGACAGGGCCTCTCTGGGGCCAACGTCCTGACTTTC. Full variable domain (rest looked up from reference TRBV2 and TRBJ2-6): EPEVTQTPSHQVTQMGQEVILRCVPISNHLYFYWYRQILGQKVEFLVSFYNNEISEKSEIFDDQFSVERPDGSNFTLKIRSTKLEDSAMYFCATGQGLSGANVLTFGAGSRLTVL.

There are many counts of this clonotype. This chain links TRBV5-1 with TRBJ1-1, with a possible D match to TRBD1 (5 bases). CDR1 is SGHRS, CDR2 YFSETQ, per germline. The CDR3 covers 14 residues. Trimming shortened V by 0 bases and J by 10 bases, and 16 bases separated the two germline ends. The DNA for the CDR3 is TGCGCCAGCAGCTTGGCAGCAGGGCCCGGTGGAGCTTTCTTT. It encodes CASSLAAGPGGAFF.

This clonotype was detected many times. This chain connects TRBV12-3 or TRBV12-4 to TRBJ1-4; possibly TRBD1 for D (5 bases). Trimming left V 3 bases short and J 8 bases short, with 13 bases between. This CDR3 contains 14 residues. The CDR3 nucleotides are TGTGCCAGCAGTTTTACGGGGCGACAAGAAAAACTGTTTTTT. It is translated as CASSFTGRQEKLFF.

Only a few counts were recorded for this clonotype. V is TRBV2 and J is TRBJ2-1, with D possibly TRBD1 on 5 matching bases. Germline values: CDR1 SNHLY, CDR2 FYNNEI. This CDR3 has 11 amino acids. V dropped 6 bases and J dropped 7 bases, with 7 bases sitting between them. The chain's CDR3 is CASSAGNEQFF. CDR3 sequence (DNA): TGTGCCAGCAGCGCAGGGAATGAGCAGTTCTTC. The variable domain in full, with the rest retrieved from reference TRBV2 and TRBJ2-1, is EPEVTQTPSHQVTQMGQEVILRCVPISNHLYFYWYRQILGQKVEFLVSFYNNEISEKSEIFDDQFSVERPDGSNFTLKIRSTKLEDSAMYFCASSAGNEQFFGPGTRLTVL.

This clonotype was found many times. The chain is built from TRBV5-6 and TRBJ1-1; TRBD1 might be the D (5 bases). The V end was cut by 4 bases, the J end by 2 bases, with 15 bases between. CDR1 and CDR2 from the germline V gene are SGHDT and YYEEEE. The CDR3 has 15 residues. DNA for the CDR3: TGTGCCAGCAGCACAGCCGGGACCGTAAACACTGAAGCTTTCTTT. This encodes CASSTAGTVNTEAFF.

The chain combines TRBV9 with TRBJ2-7; maybe TRBD2 (6 bases). This CDR3 comprises 14 residues. V dropped 4 bases and J dropped 2 bases, with 13 bases sitting between them. Germline V gene data show CDR1 as SGDLS and CDR2 as YYNGEE. CDR3 sequence (DNA): TGTGCCAGCAGCTCGGGACTCAGAACCTACGAGCAGTACTTC. Residues: CASSSGLRTYEQYF.

Note on this clonotype: Being one base from a much bigger clone, this may be a read error. The V gene is TRBV5-1, the J gene TRBJ2-7; the D gene could be TRBD1 or TRBD2 (5 bases each). The CDR3 has 14 residues. Germline CDR1 SGHRS, CDR2 YFSETQ. CDR3 amino acids: CASSAGTTTYGQYF. The CDR3 DNA reads TGCGCCAGCAGCGCAGGGACCACGACCTACGGGCAGTACTTC.

The chain employs TRBV20-1 and TRBJ2-7; D unclear. Trimming shortened V by 3 bases and J by 5 bases, and 14 bases separated the two germline ends. CDR1 DFQATT and CDR2 SNEGSKA come from the germline V gene (reference sequence). The CDR3 is 13 residues long. The CDR3 is CSASGMGPHEQYF. The CDR3 DNA sequence: TGCAGTGCTAGCGGCATGGGCCCCCACGAGCAGTACTTC.

The chain links TRBV28 to TRBJ1-2; D is perhaps TRBD1 (5 bases). The germline V gene encodes CDR1 MDHEN and CDR2 SYDVKM. CDR3 length: 15 residues. Trimming shortened V by 1 base and J by 6 bases, and 15 bases separated the two germline ends. This CDR3 reads CASSLLFRWGDGYTF. CDR3 nucleotide sequence: TGTGCCAGCAGTTTATTGTTCCGATGGGGGGATGGCTACACCTTC.